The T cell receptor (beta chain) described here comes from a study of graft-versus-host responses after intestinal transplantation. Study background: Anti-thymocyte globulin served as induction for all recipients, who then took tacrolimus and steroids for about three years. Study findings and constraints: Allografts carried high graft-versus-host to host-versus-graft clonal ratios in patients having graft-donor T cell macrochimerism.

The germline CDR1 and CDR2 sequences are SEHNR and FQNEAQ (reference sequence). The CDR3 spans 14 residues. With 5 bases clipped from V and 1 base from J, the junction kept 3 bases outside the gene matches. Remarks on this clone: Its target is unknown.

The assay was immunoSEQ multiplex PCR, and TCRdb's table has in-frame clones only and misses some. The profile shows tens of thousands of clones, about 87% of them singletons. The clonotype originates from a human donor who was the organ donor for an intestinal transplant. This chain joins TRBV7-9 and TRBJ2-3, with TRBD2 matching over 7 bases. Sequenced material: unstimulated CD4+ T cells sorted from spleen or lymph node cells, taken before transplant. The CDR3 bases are TGTGCCAGCAGCACAAGCGGGGGCACAGATACGCAGTATTTT. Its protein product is CASSTSGGTDTQYF.